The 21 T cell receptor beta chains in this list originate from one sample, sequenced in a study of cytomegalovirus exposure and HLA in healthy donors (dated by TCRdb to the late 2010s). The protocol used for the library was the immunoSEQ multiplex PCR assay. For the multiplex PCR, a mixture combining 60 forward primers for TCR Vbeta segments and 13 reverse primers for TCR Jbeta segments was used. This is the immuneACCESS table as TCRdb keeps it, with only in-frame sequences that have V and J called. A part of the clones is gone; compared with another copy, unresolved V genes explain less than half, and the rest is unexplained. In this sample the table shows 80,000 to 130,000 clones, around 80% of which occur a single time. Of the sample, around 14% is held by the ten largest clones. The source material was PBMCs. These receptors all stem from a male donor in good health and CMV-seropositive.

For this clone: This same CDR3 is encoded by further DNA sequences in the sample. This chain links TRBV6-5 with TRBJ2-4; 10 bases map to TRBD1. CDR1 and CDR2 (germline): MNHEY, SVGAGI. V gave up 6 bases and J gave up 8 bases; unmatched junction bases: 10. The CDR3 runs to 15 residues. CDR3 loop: CASSPGQGIGDIQYF. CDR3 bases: TGTGCCAGCAGCCCGGGACAGGGGATTGGGGACATTCAGTACTTC.

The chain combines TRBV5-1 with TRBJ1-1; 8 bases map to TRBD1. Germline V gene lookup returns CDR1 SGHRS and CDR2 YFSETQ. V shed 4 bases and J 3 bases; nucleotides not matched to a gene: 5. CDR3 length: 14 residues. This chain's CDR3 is CASSVTGVYTEAFF. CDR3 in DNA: TGCGCCAGCAGCGTGACAGGGGTCTACACTGAAGCTTTCTTT. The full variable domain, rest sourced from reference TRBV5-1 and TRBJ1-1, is KAGVTQTPRYLIKTRGQQVTLSCSPISGHRSVSWYQQTPGQGLQFLFEYFSETQRNKGNFPGRFSGRQFSNSRSEMNVSTLELGDSALYLCASSVTGVYTEAFFGQGTRLTVV.

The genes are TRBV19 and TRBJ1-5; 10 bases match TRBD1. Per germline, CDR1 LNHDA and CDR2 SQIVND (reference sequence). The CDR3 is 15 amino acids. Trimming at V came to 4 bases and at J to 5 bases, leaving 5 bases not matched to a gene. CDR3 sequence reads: CASSTEGQGYQPQHF. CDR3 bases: TGTGCCAGTAGTACTGAGGGACAGGGGTATCAGCCCCAGCATTTT.

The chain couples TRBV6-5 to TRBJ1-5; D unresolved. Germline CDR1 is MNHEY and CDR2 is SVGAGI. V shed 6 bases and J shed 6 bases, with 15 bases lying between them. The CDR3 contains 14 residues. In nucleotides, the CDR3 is TGTGCCAGCAGGCCGGGAGGCGTGCGTCAGCCCCAGCATTTT. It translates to CASRPGGVRQPQHF.

The CDR3 sequence: CASSQGGVGNEQYF. The CDR3 DNA reads TGCGCCAGCAGCCAAGGGGGGGTGGGCAACGAGCAGTACTTC. The chain has TRBV4-3 and TRBJ2-7, with a possible D match to TRBD2 (6 bases). V was trimmed by 1 base and J by 5 bases, leaving 12 bases between them. The CDR3 is made up of 14 amino acids. Germline-derived CDR1 and CDR2 are LGHNA and YSLEER.

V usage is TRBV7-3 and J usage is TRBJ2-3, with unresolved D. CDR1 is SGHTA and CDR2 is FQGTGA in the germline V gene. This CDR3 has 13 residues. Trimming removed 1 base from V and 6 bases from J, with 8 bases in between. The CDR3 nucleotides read TGTGCCAGCAGCTTAAGCATAGTTGATACGCAGTATTTT. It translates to CASSLSIVDTQYF. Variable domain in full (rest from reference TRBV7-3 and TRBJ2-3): GAGVSQTPSNKVTEKGKYVELRCDPISGHTALYWYRQSLGQGPEFLIYFQGTGAADDSGLPNDRFFAVRPEGSVSTLKIQRTERGDSAVYLCASSLSIVDTQYFGPGTRLTVL.

The DNA of the CDR3 is TGCGCCAGCAGCCAAGTCCCTTCGGGGGGCTTCGAGCAGTTCTTC. Translation: CASSQVPSGGFEQFF. V gene TRBV4-1 combines with J gene TRBJ2-1; D possibly corresponds to TRBD2 (7 bases). Germline loops: CDR1 MGHRA, CDR2 YSYEKL. CDR3 size: 15 residues. Trimming shortened V by 1 base and J by 10 bases, and 17 bases separated the two germline ends.

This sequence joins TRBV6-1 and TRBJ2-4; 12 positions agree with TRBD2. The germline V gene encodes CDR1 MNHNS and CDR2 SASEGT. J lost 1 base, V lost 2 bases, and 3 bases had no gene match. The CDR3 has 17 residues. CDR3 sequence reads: CASSERGTSGAKNIQYF. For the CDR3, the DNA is TGTGCCAGCAGTGAACGAGGGACTAGCGGGGCCAAAAACATTCAGTACTTC.

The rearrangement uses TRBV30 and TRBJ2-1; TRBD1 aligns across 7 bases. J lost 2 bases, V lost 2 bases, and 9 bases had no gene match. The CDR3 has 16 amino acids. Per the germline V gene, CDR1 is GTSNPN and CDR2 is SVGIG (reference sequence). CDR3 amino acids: CAWSPRQGAPYNEQFF. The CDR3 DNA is TGTGCCTGGAGTCCCCGACAGGGTGCCCCCTACAATGAGCAGTTCTTC.

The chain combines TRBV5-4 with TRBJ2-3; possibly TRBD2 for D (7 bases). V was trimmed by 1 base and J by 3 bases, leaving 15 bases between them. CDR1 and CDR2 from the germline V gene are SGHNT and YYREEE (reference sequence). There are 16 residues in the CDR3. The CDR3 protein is CASSLYVGGGTDTQYF. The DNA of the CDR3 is TGTGCCAGCAGCTTGTATGTAGGGGGGGGAACAGATACGCAGTATTTT.

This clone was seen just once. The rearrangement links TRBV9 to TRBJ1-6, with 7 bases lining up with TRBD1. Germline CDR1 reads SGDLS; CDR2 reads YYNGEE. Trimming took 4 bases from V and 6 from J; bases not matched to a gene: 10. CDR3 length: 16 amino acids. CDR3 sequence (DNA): TGTGCCAGCAGCACCCGACCGGGACAGACTAATTCACCCCTCCACTTT. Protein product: CASSTRPGQTNSPLHF.

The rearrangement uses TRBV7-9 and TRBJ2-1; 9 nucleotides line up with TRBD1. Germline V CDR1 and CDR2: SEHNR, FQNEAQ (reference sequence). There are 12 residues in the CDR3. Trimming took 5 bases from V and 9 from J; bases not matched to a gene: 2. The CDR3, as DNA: TGTGCCAGCAGCCCGGACAGGGGTGAGCAGTTCTTC. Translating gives CASSPDRGEQFF.

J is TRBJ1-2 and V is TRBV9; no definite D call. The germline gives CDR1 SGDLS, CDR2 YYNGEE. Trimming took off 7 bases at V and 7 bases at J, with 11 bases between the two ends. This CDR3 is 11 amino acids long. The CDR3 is CASGNDCGYTF. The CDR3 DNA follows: TGTGCCAGCGGCAACGACTGTGGCTACACCTTC.

In DNA, the CDR3 is TGTGCCAGCAGTCTGGACTGGCCCTCCTACAATGAGCAGTTCTTC. It encodes CASSLDWPSYNEQFF. The J gene is TRBJ2-1, the V gene TRBV7-3, with a tentative D call TRBD2 (5 bases). The CDR3 totals 15 residues. V gave up 6 bases and J gave up 0 bases, with 12 bases separating them. Germline lookup yields CDR1 SGHTA and CDR2 FQGTGA.

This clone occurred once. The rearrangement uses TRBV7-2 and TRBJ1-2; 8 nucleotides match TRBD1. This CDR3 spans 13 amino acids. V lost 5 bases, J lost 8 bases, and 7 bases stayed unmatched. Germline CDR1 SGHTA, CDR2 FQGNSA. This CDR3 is CASSPQGALGYTF. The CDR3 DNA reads TGTGCCAGCAGCCCCCAGGGGGCATTAGGCTACACCTTC.

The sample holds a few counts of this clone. CDR3 nucleotides: TGTGCCAGCAGTTACTCGGGGGCCAGGGAGCAGCCCCAGCATTTT. Its translation is CASSYSGAREQPQHF. The V and J genes are TRBV6-6 and TRBJ1-5; tentatively, D is TRBD1 (6 bases). Per germline, CDR1 MNHNY and CDR2 SVGAGI (reference sequence). The CDR3 has 15 residues. Trimming shortened V by 0 bases and J by 7 bases, and 13 bases separated the two germline ends.

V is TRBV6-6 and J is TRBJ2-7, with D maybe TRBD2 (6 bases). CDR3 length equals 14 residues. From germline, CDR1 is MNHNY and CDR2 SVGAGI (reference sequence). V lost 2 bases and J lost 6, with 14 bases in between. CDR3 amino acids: CASSYDGEESEQYF. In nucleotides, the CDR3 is TGTGCCAGCAGTTACGACGGGGAGGAGAGCGAGCAGTACTTC.

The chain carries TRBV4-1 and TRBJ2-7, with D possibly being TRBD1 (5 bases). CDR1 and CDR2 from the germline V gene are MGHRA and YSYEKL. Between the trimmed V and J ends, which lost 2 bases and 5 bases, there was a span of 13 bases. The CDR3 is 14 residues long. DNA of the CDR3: TGCGCCAGCAGCCAAACGGAGCAGGGCCACGAGCAGTACTTC. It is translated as CASSQTEQGHEQYF.

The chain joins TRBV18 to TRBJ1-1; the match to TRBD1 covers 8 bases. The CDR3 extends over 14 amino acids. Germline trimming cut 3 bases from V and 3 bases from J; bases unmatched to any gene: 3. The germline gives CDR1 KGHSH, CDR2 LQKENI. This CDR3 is CASSPTGADTEAFF. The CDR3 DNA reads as TGTGCCAGCTCACCGACAGGGGCGGACACTGAAGCTTTCTTT.

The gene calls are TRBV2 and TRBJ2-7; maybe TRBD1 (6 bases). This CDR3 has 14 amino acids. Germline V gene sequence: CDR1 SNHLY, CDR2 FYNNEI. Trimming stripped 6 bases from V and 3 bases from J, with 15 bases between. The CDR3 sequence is CASRAVGGVYEQYF. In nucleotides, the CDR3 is TGTGCCAGCAGGGCTGTAGGGGGTGTCTACGAGCAGTACTTC.

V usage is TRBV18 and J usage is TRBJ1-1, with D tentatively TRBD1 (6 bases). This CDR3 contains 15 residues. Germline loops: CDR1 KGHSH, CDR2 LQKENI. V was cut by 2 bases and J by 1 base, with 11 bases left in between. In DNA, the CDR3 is TGTGCCAGCTCACCATTCGCCAGGGGGAACACTGAAGCTTTCTTT. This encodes CASSPFARGNTEAFF.